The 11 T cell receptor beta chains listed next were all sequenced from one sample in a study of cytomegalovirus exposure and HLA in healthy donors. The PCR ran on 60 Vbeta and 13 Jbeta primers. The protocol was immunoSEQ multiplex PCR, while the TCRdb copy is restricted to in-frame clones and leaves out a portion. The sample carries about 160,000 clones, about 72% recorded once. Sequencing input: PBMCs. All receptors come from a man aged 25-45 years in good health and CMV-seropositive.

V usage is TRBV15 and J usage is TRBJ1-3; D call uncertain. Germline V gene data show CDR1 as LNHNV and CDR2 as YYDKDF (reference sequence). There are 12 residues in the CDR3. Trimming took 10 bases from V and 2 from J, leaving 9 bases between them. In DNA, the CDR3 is TGTGCCATCTCGGAGACTGGAAACACCATATATTTT. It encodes CAISETGNTIYF.

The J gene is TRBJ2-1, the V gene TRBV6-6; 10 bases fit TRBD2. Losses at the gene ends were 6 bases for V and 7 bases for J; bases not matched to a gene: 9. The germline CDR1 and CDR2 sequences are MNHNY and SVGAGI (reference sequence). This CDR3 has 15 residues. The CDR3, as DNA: TGTGCCAGCAGCCTAGCGGGGGCCTCTGATAATGAGCAGTTCTTC. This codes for CASSLAGASDNEQFF.

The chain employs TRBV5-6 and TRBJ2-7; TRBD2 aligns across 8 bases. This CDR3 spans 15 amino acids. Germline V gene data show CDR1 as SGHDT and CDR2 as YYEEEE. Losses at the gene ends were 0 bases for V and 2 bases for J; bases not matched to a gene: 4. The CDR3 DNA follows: TGTGCCAGCAGCTTGGGTAGCGGGGTCGCCTACGAGCAGTACTTC. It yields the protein CASSLGSGVAYEQYF. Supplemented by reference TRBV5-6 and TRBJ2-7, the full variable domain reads DAGVTQSPTHLIKTRGQQVTLRCSPKSGHDTVSWYQQALGQGPQFIFQYYEEEERQRGNFPDRFSGHQFPNYSSELNVNALLLGDSALYLCASSLGSGVAYEQYFGPGTRLTVT.

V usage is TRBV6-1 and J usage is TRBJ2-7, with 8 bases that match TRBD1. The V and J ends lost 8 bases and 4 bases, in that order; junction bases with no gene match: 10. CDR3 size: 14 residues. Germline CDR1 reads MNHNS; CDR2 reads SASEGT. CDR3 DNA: TGTGCCAGCCGGGTCGGGACAGGACTTTACGAGCAGTACTTC. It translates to CASRVGTGLYEQYF.

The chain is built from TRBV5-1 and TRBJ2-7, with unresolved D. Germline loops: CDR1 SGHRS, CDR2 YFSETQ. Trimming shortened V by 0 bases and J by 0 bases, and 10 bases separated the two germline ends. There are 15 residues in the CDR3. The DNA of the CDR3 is TGCGCCAGCAGCTTGGTAGTATCATCCTCCTACGAGCAGTACTTC. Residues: CASSLVVSSSYEQYF.

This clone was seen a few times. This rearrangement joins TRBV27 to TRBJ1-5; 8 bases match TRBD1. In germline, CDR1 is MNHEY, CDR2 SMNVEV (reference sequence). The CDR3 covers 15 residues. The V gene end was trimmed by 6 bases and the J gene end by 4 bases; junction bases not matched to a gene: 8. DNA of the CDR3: TGTGCCAGCAGCACCACAGGGGGAGGAAATCAGCCCCAGCATTTT. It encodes CASSTTGGGNQPQHF.

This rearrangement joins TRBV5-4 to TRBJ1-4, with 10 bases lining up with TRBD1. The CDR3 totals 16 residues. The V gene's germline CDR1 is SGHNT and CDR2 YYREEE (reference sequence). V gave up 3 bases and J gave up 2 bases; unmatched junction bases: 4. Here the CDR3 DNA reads TGTGCCAGCAGCTCGGGACAGGGGATCACTAATGAAAAACTGTTTTTT. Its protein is CASSSGQGITNEKLFF. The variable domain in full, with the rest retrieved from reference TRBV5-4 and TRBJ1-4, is ETGVTQSPTHLIKTRGQQVTLRCSSQSGHNTVSWYQQALGQGPQFIFQYYREEENGRGNFPPRFSGLQFPNYSSELNVNALELDDSALYLCASSSGQGITNEKLFFGSGTQLSVL.

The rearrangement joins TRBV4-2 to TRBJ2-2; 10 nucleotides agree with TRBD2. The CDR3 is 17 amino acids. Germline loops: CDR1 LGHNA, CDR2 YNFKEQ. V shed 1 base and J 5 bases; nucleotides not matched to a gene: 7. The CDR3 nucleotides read TGTGCCAGCAGCCAAGGAAGCGGGGGGGCCTGGACCGGGGAGCTGTTTTTT. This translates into CASSQGSGGAWTGELFF.

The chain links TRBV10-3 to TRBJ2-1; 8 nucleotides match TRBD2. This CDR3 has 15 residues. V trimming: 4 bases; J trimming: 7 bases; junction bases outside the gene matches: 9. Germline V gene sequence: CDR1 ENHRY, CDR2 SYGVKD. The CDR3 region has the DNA TGTGCCATCAGTGGTAGGACTAGCTGGGCAAATGAGCAGTTCTTC. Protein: CAISGRTSWANEQFF.

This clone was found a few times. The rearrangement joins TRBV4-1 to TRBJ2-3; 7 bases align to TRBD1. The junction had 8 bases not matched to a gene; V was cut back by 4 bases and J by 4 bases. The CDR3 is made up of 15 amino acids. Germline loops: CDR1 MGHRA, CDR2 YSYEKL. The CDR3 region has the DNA TGCGCCAGCAGCCCAGAGAGGGGGCTGGCAGATACGCAGTATTTT. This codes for CASSPERGLADTQYF.

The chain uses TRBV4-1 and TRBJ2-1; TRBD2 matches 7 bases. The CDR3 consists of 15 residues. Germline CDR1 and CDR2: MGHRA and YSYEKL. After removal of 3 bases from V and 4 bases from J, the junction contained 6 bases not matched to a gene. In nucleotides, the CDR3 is TGCGCCAGCAGCCAGGGGGAGGGAAAATACAATGAGCAGTTCTTC. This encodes CASSQGEGKYNEQFF.